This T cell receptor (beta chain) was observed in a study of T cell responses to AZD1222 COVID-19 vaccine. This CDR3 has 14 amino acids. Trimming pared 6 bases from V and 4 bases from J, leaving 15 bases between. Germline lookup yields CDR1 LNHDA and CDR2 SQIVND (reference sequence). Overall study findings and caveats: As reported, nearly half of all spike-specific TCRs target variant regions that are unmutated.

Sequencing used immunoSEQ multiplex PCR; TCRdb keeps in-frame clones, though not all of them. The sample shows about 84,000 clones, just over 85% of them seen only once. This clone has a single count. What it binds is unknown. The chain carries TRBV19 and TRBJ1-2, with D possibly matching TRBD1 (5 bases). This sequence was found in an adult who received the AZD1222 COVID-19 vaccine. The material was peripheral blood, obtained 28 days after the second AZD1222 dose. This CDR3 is CASRERGSSYGYTF. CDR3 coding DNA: TGTGCCAGTAGGGAGAGGGGAAGTTCCTATGGCTACACCTTC.